Listed below are T cell receptor beta chains from one sample, sequenced in a study of T cells after yellow fever vaccination. TCRdb processed the 5' RACE reads anew with MiXCR; each CDR3 protein has one entry. The data contain around 310,000 distinct CDR3 sequences, more than 3% of them singletons. Source: PBMCs, taken on the day of the yellow fever booster vaccination. The receptors come from a man younger than 30 who received the YFV17D yellow fever vaccine. Both conserved end residues are part of each CDR3.

j_gene: TRBJ2-3; v_gene: TRBV23-1; CDR3aa: CASTPDTAIDTQYF
j_gene: TRBJ2-5; v_gene: TRBV3-1; CDR3aa: CASNAEGLARETQYF
j_gene: TRBJ1-4; v_gene: TRBV3-1; CDR3aa: CASSQELEEKLFF
j_gene: TRBJ2-5; v_gene: TRBV18; CDR3aa: CASSPMEGALPETQYF
j_gene: TRBJ2-3; v_gene: TRBV3-1; CDR3aa: CASSHPTEGDTQYF
j_gene: TRBJ2-5; v_gene: TRBV7-3; CDR3aa: CASSLDPSGGPQTQYF
j_gene: TRBJ2-2; v_gene: TRBV6-5; CDR3aa: CASSTYSDTGELFF
j_gene: TRBJ1-1; v_gene: TRBV6-2/TRBV6-3; CDR3aa: CASSLIVNTEAFF
j_gene: TRBJ2-1; v_gene: TRBV5-1; CDR3aa: CASSLPGALSSYNEQFF
j_gene: TRBJ2-1; v_gene: TRBV7-2; CDR3aa: CATRGTIAGVNNEQFF
j_gene: TRBJ1-5; v_gene: TRBV18; CDR3aa: CASSPQKNQPQHF
j_gene: TRBJ2-5; v_gene: TRBV6-5; CDR3aa: CASLRRLGGTQYF
j_gene: TRBJ2-5; v_gene: TRBV25-1; CDR3aa: CASRDEGQGETQYF
j_gene: TRBJ2-5; v_gene: TRBV12-3/TRBV12-4; CDR3aa: CASTPGARETQYF
j_gene: TRBJ2-5; v_gene: TRBV4-3; CDR3aa: CASSQGTYQETQYF
j_gene: TRBJ2-1; v_gene: TRBV6-5; CDR3aa: CASSYEGLAGGRLSREQFF
j_gene: TRBJ2-2; v_gene: TRBV4-1; CDR3aa: CASSQGLGAGELFF
j_gene: TRBJ2-2; v_gene: TRBV9; CDR3aa: CASRMTETNTGELFF
j_gene: TRBJ1-5; v_gene: TRBV27; CDR3aa: CASSLFWNQPQHF
j_gene: TRBJ1-5; v_gene: TRBV6-2/TRBV6-3; CDR3aa: CASSQPFGPQHF
j_gene: TRBJ2-3; v_gene: TRBV7-7; CDR3aa: CASSPLNRGTDTQYF
j_gene: TRBJ1-6; v_gene: TRBV19; CDR3aa: CASSMAQGAPLHF
j_gene: TRBJ1-4; v_gene: TRBV27; CDR3aa: CASSSRTGATNEKLFF
j_gene: TRBJ2-3; v_gene: TRBV5-1; CDR3aa: CASNKQGWVTDTQYF
j_gene: TRBJ2-2; v_gene: TRBV24-1; CDR3aa: CATSDGGASNTGELFF
j_gene: TRBJ2-3; v_gene: TRBV11-2; CDR3aa: CASSSLAGGLGKQYF
j_gene: TRBJ1-2; v_gene: TRBV14; CDR3aa: CASSRQLLYGYTF
j_gene: TRBJ2-2; v_gene: TRBV7-2; CDR3aa: CASSLRGRVNTGELFF
j_gene: TRBJ1-4; v_gene: TRBV7-6; CDR3aa: CASSLGGEGEKLFF
j_gene: TRBJ1-2; v_gene: TRBV2; CDR3aa: CASSGMGRGRGYTF
j_gene: TRBJ2-6; v_gene: TRBV5-1; CDR3aa: CASSLDYGANVLTF
j_gene: TRBJ2-3; v_gene: TRBV7-9; CDR3aa: CASSLAGSGGADTQYF
j_gene: TRBJ1-1; v_gene: TRBV7-3; CDR3aa: CASSEGLNTEAFF
j_gene: TRBJ2-3; v_gene: TRBV7-2; CDR3aa: CASSLERTDTDTQYF
j_gene: TRBJ1-2; v_gene: TRBV6-6; CDR3aa: CASSTGPNYGYTF
j_gene: TRBJ2-1; v_gene: TRBV7-9; CDR3aa: CASSSLSSGSYNEQFF
j_gene: TRBJ1-1; v_gene: TRBV14; CDR3aa: CASSHKLNTEAFF
j_gene: TRBJ2-1; v_gene: TRBV6-2/TRBV6-3; CDR3aa: CASSYSTGGNEQFF
j_gene: TRBJ2-1; v_gene: TRBV5-1; CDR3aa: CASSLGGTSGNEQFF
j_gene: TRBJ1-1; v_gene: TRBV3-2; CDR3aa: CATAFRGFWRTEAFF
j_gene: TRBJ2-5; v_gene: TRBV5-1; CDR3aa: CASSSHQETQYF
j_gene: TRBJ2-1; v_gene: TRBV10-2; CDR3aa: CASSVPTSGGEKNEQFF
j_gene: TRBJ1-6; v_gene: TRBV6-6; CDR3aa: CATGRGLVGSPLHF
j_gene: TRBJ1-1; v_gene: TRBV20-1; CDR3aa: CSASLGQENTEAFF
j_gene: TRBJ2-3; v_gene: TRBV7-2; CDR3aa: CASSLAGTGLADTQYF
j_gene: TRBJ2-3; v_gene: TRBV15; CDR3aa: CATSRDGATDTQYF
j_gene: TRBJ2-1; v_gene: TRBV24-1; CDR3aa: CATSDPGQGLNEQFF
j_gene: TRBJ1-3; v_gene: TRBV5-1; CDR3aa: CASSLGSDGNTIYF
j_gene: TRBJ2-1; v_gene: TRBV5-1; CDR3aa: CASSFTGGSNEQFF